One and the same sample provided the 8 T cell receptor beta chains below, sequenced in a study of siplizumab effects on memory and regulatory T cells. Sequencing was performed with immunoSEQ multiplex PCR; in TCRdb, only in-frame clones are kept and a portion is missing. The repertoire includes 75,000 to 100,000 clones, 94% of them detected once, and around 0.3% sits in the top ten. The sample was non-Treg CD4+ T cells sorted from blood. These receptor sequences come from a human donor in good health.

This clone came up once. The chain carries TRBV5-6 and TRBJ2-7; D remains unclear. The CDR3 has 14 amino acids. Trimming pared 4 bases from V and 2 bases from J, leaving 13 bases between. Germline V lookup: CDR1 SGHDT, CDR2 YYEEEE. The CDR3 loop is CASSTPPRTYEQYF. In DNA form, the CDR3 reads TGTGCCAGCAGCACGCCTCCGCGGACCTACGAGCAGTACTTC.

This chain connects TRBV5-4 to TRBJ1-2; D is possibly TRBD1 (5 bases). Germline V lookup: CDR1 SGHNT, CDR2 YYREEE (reference sequence). The CDR3 is 14 amino acids. Trimming pared 4 bases from V and 4 bases from J, leaving 14 bases between. The DNA for the CDR3 is TGTGCCAGCAGCCCCCGGGACGGAGTCTATGGCTACACCTTC. This codes for CASSPRDGVYGYTF.

The rearrangement links TRBV27 to TRBJ1-2; D may be TRBD1 (6 bases). CDR1 and CDR2 from the germline V gene are MNHEY and SMNVEV (reference sequence). V was pared by 8 bases and J by 8 bases, with 15 bases between. The CDR3 length is 12 residues. The CDR3 DNA is TGTGCCAGCCATACAGGGTCGGCGGGCTACACCTTC. Encoded protein: CASHTGSAGYTF.

Here the CDR3 reads CASSSGQSNQPQHF. Written as DNA, the CDR3 is TGTGCCAGCAGCTCAGGACAGAGCAATCAGCCCCAGCATTTT. The V and J genes are TRBV5-4 and TRBJ1-5; D may be TRBD1 (6 bases). The CDR3 has 14 residues. CDR1 and CDR2 (germline): SGHNT, YYREEE (reference sequence). Trimming removed 3 bases at V and 1 base at J, with 8 bases between.

This clone has just one count. The chain combines TRBV9 with TRBJ2-1, with no clear D. V lost 5 bases and J 10 bases, leaving 19 bases between the germline ends. The length of the CDR3 is 14 residues. The V gene's germline CDR1 is SGDLS and CDR2 YYNGEE. The CDR3 spells CASSGPISSAEQFF. CDR3 bases: TGTGCCAGCAGTGGGCCCATTAGCTCGGCGGAGCAGTTCTTC.

The J gene is TRBJ2-7, the V gene TRBV15, with 11 bases lining up with TRBD1. Germline assignment: CDR1 LNHNV and CDR2 YYDKDF (reference sequence). This CDR3 is 15 amino acids long. V lost 4 bases and J lost 5; bases outside the gene matches: 7. DNA for the CDR3: TGTGCCACCAGCAAAACGGGACAGGGGGTTGACGAGCAGTACTTC. Translation: CATSKTGQGVDEQYF.

The rearrangement uses TRBV7-8 and TRBJ1-2; TRBD1 aligns across 8 bases. The CDR3 has 13 residues. Germline V gives CDR1 SGHVS, CDR2 FQNEAQ. With 5 bases clipped from V and 6 bases from J, the junction kept 5 bases outside the gene matches. CDR3 DNA sequence: TGTGCCAGCAGCACGCAGGGGGCGGATGGCTACACCTTC. It is translated as CASSTQGADGYTF.

The chain is built from TRBV6-5 and TRBJ2-1, with 9 bases that match TRBD2. The CDR3 sequence is 14 residues long. V was pared by 5 bases and J by 3 bases, with 2 bases of the junction left unmatched. In germline, CDR1 is MNHEY, CDR2 SVGAGI. CDR3 sequence (DNA): TGTGCCAGCAGTCTGCGGGGGGGCTACAATGAGCAGTTCTTC. Residues: CASSLRGGYNEQFF.